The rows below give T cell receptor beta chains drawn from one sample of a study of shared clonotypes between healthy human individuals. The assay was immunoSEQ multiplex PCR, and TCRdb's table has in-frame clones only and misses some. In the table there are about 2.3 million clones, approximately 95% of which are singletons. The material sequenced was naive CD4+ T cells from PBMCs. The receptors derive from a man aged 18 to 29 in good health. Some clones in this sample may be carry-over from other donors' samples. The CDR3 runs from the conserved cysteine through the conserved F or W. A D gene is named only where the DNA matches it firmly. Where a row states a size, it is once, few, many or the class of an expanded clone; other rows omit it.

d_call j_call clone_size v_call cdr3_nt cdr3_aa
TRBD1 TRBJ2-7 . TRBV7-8 TGTGCCAGCAGCCCCTTTCGGGACAGCCTGGAGCAGTACTTC CASSPFRDSLEQYF
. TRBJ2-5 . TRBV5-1 TGCGCCAGCAGTTCGGCAGAACAAGAGACTCAGTACTTC CASSSAEQETQYF
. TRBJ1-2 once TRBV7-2 TGTGCCAGCAGCCTGGACGGAAACTATGGCTACACCTTC CASSLDGNYGYTF
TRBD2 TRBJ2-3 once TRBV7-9 TGTGCCAGCAGCCCCGGGACTAGCGGGATGCCGAGCACAGATACGCAGTATTTT CASSPGTSGMPSTDTQYF
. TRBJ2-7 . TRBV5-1 TGCGCCAGCAGCTTGGAAACGGGAGCTTTCTACGAGCAGTACTTC CASSLETGAFYEQYF
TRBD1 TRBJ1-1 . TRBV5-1 TGCGCCAGCAGCCCGCTGGGACAGGGGCACACTGAAGCTTTCTTT CASSPLGQGHTEAFF
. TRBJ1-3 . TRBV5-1 TGCGCCAGCAGCTTGGAGGCAAGAGGAAACACCATATATTTT CASSLEARGNTIYF
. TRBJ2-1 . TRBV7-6 TGTGCCAGCAGCTTAGACGGTCCATACAATGAGCAGTTCTTC CASSLDGPYNEQFF
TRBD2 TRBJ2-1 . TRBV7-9 TGTGCCAGCAGCTCCTATAGCGGGAGGTCCTACAATGAGCAGTTCTTC CASSSYSGRSYNEQFF
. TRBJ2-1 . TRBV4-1 TGCGCCAGCAGCCAAGTGCTAGGATGGGACAATGAGCAGTTCTTC CASSQVLGWDNEQFF
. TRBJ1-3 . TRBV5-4 TGTGCCAGCAGCTTGGGAGGTAGCAGCTCTGGAAACACCATATATTTT CASSLGGSSSGNTIYF
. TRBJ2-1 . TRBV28 TGTGCCAGCAGTGGGAGCTCCTACAATGAGCAGTTCTTC CASSGSSYNEQFF
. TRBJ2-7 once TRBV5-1 TGCGCCAGCAGCTTGGAGGCAGGGGCGGGCTCCGAGCAGTACTTC CASSLEAGAGSEQYF